This T cell receptor (beta chain) was sequenced in a study of CD8 T cells in Susac syndrome. The RNA, 0.5 to 1 ug, was put through reverse transcription using random hexamers. Amplification of TCR beta CDR3 was carried out by immunoSEQ multiplex PCR, which covered 54 Vbeta and 13 Jbeta segments. One entry per CDR3 protein, called by TCRdb with MiXCR from the immunoSEQ multiplex PCR reads. The table lists roughly 200,000 distinct CDR3 sequences, over 90% of them singletons. Germline V CDR1 and CDR2: MGHDK, SYGVNS. The CDR3 has 13 amino acids. V was cut by 4 bases and J by 8 bases, with 9 bases left in between. Sequencing of TCR beta covered CD8+ and CD4+ T cells obtained from blood.

This clonotype was sampled from a human donor with multiple sclerosis. Material: CD4+ T cells from PBMCs. This chain uses TRBV25-1 with TRBJ1-6, with D uncertain. CDR3 in amino acids: CASSATRDSPLHF. Here the CDR3 DNA reads TGTGCCAGCAGTGCCACCCGGGATTCACCCCTCCACTTT.